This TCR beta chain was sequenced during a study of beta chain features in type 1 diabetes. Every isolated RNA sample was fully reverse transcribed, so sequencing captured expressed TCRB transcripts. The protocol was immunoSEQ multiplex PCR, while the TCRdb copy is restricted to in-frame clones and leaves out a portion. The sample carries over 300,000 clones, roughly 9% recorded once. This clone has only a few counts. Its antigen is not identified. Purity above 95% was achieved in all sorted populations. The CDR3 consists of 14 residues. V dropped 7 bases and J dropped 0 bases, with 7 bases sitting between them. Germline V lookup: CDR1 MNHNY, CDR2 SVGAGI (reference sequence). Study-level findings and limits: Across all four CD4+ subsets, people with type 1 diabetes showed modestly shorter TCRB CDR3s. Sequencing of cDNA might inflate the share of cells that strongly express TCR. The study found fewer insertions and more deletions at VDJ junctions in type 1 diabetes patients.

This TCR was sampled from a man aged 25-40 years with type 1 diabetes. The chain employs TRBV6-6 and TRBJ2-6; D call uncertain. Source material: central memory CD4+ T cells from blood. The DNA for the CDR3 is TGTGCCAGCACTCTAAGCTCTGGGGCCAACGTCCTGACTTTC. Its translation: CASTLSSGANVLTF.